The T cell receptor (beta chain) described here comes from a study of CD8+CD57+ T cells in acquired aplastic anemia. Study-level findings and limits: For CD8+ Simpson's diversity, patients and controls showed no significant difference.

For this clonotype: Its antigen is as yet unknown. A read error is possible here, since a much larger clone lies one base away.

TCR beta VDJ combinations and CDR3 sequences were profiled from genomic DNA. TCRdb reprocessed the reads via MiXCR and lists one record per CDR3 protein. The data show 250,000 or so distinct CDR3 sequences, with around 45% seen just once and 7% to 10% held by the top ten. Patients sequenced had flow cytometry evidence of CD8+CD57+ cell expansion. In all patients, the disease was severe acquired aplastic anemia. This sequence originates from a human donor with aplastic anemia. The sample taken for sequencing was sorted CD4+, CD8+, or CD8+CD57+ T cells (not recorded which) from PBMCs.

CDR3 bases: TGTGCCAGCTCCTGGCGGAGGAGCTCCTACGAGCAGTTCTTC. It yields the protein CASSWRRSSYEQFF. The chain couples TRBV7-9 to TRBJ2-1; the D gene is possibly TRBD2 (5 bases). V was cut by 8 bases and J by 10 bases, with 21 bases left in between. Looked up from germline, CDR1 is SEHNR and CDR2 is FQNEAQ (reference sequence). The CDR3 totals 14 residues.